Listed below are T cell receptor beta chains from one sample, sequenced in a study of blood T cell repertoires in COVID-19. Clones were sequenced by immunoSEQ multiplex PCR, and TCRdb holds only the in-frame ones, with some missing. The sample gives about 66,000 clones, 86% of which show up once; approximately 7% is in the top ten. Sequenced sample: peripheral blood. These receptors were obtained from a man aged 50-59 years with active COVID-19. Each CDR3 is given without its conserved first and last residue. Fields, in order: CDR3 protein, V gene, J gene.

ASGGALNTEAF	TRBV12-3/TRBV12-4	TRBJ1-1
ASSQDVFSGELF	TRBV4-1	TRBJ2-2
ASSLAQGGRDEQF	TRBV7-2	TRBJ2-1
ASSLGRTFMNTEAF	TRBV5-4	TRBJ1-1
AVLWGNTIY	TRBV3-1/TRBV3-2	TRBJ1-3
ASSRTANQPQH	TRBV3-1/TRBV3-2	TRBJ1-5
AISESPAGTSTDTQY	TRBV10-3	TRBJ2-3
ASSEAGTGGRGELF	TRBV2	TRBJ2-2
ASSSGSSNQPQH	TRBV6-4	TRBJ1-5
ASSPYLGLTDTQY	TRBV9	TRBJ2-3
ASSKQSNQPQH	TRBV19	TRBJ1-5
ASSSYVINTGANVLT	TRBV11-3	TRBJ2-6
AWLRDRDFSGNTIY	TRBV30	TRBJ1-3
ASSQAPSGGLVTDTQY	TRBV3-1/TRBV3-2	TRBJ2-3
ASSLEQGVTEAF	TRBV5-4	TRBJ1-1
AISKWGHSSYEQY	TRBV10-3	TRBJ2-7
ASSLRTSGGAFNEQF	TRBV9	TRBJ2-1
ASSLGWGTSAYNEQF	TRBV5-6	TRBJ2-1
ASSPTSGGTDTQY	TRBV5-6	TRBJ2-3
ASSDGTGAGELF	TRBV6-4	TRBJ2-2
ASSYPGDTEAF	TRBV6-5	TRBJ1-1
ASSQGWGPSGELF	TRBV18	TRBJ2-2
AISDPSGRSDTQY	TRBV10-3	TRBJ2-3
ASSLETENEQF	TRBV13	TRBJ2-1
ASSQSVEEAF	TRBV28	TRBJ1-1
ASSQGQGQYGYT	TRBV18	TRBJ1-2
ASSSRGAGYQETQY	TRBV5-1	TRBJ2-5
ASSLVAGIYNEQF	TRBV5-5	TRBJ2-1
ASNVGQGNYGYT	TRBV10-1	TRBJ1-2
ASSSGTVYEQY	TRBV12-3/TRBV12-4	TRBJ2-7
ARGGRRQF	TRBV21-1	TRBJ2-1
ASSPVPYEQY	TRBV3-1/TRBV3-2	TRBJ2-7
ASIKGTSGEKLF	TRBV6-6	TRBJ1-4
ATSEGGIYGYT	TRBV24-1	TRBJ1-2
ASRPDRSNTEAF	TRBV2	TRBJ1-1
ASGRLAGGIYNEQF	TRBV19	TRBJ2-1
ASSSQGQNYGYT	TRBV5-1	TRBJ1-2
ASSPYGQGPTGEQF	TRBV7-9	TRBJ2-1